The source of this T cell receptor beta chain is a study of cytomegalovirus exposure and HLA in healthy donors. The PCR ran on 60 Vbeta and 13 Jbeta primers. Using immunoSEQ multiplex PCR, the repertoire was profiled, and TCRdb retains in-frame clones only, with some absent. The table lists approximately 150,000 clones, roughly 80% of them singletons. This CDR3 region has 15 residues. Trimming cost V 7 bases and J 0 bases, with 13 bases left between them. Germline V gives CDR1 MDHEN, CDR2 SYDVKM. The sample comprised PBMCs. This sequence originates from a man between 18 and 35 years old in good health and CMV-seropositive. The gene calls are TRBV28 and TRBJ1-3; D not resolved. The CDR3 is CASKPFGVSGNTIYF. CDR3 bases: TGTGCCAGCAAACCCTTCGGGGTCTCTGGAAACACCATATATTTT. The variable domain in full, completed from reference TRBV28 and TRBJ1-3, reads DVKVTQSSRYLVKRTGEKVFLECVQDMDHENMFWYRQDPGLGLRLIYFSYDVKMKEKGDIPEGYSVSREKKERFSLILESASTNQTSMYLCASKPFGVSGNTIYFGEGSWLTVV.